Presented here are 10 T cell receptor beta chains from one specimen sequenced in a study of blood T cell repertoires in COVID-19. TCRdb's copy holds only in-frame clones and misses some; the assay was immunoSEQ multiplex PCR. The repertoire holds fewer than 250,000 clones, with under 90% as singletons. Material: peripheral blood. The receptors here all came from a woman aged 80 or older with COVID-19, enrolled during active disease.

This rearrangement joins TRBV12-5 to TRBJ1-5; TRBD1 is a possible D gene (5 bases). Germline V CDR1 and CDR2: LGHNT, FRNRAP. The CDR3 consists of 13 residues. V lost 8 bases to trimming and J lost 4 bases, with 12 bases between them. For the CDR3, the DNA is TGTGCTAGTTCTATGGGGGGGAATCAGCCCCAGCATTTT. It is translated as CASSMGGNQPQHF.

This chain uses TRBV18 with TRBJ1-5; 10 bases fit TRBD1. V lost 2 bases and J lost 6; bases outside the gene matches: 10. Germline V gives CDR1 KGHSH, CDR2 LQKENI. The CDR3 has 17 residues. CDR3 nucleotide sequence: TGTGCCAGCTCACCAACGAGATCCGGGACAGGGGCTCAGCCCCAGCATTTT. Protein product: CASSPTRSGTGAQPQHF.

V usage is TRBV7-2 and J usage is TRBJ1-1; D uncertain. Germline CDR1 is SGHTA and CDR2 is FQGNSA. CDR3 length: 12 amino acids. The V and J ends lost 5 bases and 0 bases respectively, with 4 bases between them. The CDR3 sequence: CASSIMNTEAFF. Here the CDR3 DNA reads TGTGCCAGCAGCATCATGAACACTGAAGCTTTCTTT.

The chain carries TRBV14 and TRBJ2-1, with D possibly matching TRBD1 (5 bases). V was pared by 6 bases and J by 4 bases, with 7 bases between. The CDR3 is made up of 12 amino acids. CDR1 and CDR2 from the germline V gene are SGHDN and FVKESK. CDR3 coding DNA: TGTGCCAGCAGTCGACAGTACAATGAGCAGTTCTTC. It is translated as CASSRQYNEQFF.

J is TRBJ2-5 and V is TRBV2, with 11 bases aligning to TRBD2. The CDR3 covers 14 residues. V was clipped by 5 bases and J by 2 bases; unmatched bases: 1. In germline, CDR1 is SNHLY, CDR2 FYNNEI. CDR3 nucleotide sequence: TGTGCCAGCAGTTTAGCGGGGGGGCAAGAGACCCAGTACTTC. It codes for CASSLAGGQETQYF.

The V gene is TRBV5-8, the J gene TRBJ2-6; perhaps TRBD1 as D (6 bases). The germline gives CDR1 SGHTS, CDR2 YDEGEE. V was trimmed by 1 base and J by 4 bases, leaving 15 bases between them. CDR3 length: 17 amino acids. CDR3 coding DNA: TGTGCCAGCAGCTTGTACAGGGTTTTATCCGGGGCCAACGTCCTGACTTTC. This sequence encodes CASSLYRVLSGANVLTF.

This sequence joins TRBV3-1 (or the pseudogene TRBV3-2) and TRBJ2-7; D unresolved. Trimming removed 3 bases from V and 2 bases from J, with 5 bases in between. The V gene's germline CDR1 is LGHDT and CDR2 YNNKEL (reference sequence). The CDR3 has 12 amino acids. The chain's CDR3 is CASSQAAYEQYF. CDR3 sequence (DNA): TGTGCCAGCAGCCAGGCTGCCTACGAGCAGTACTTC.

This chain uses TRBV7-6 with TRBJ2-7; 13 nucleotides agree with TRBD2. Germline-derived CDR1 and CDR2 are SGHVS and FNYEAQ. Germline trimming cut 4 bases from V and 1 base from J; bases unmatched to any gene: 1. The CDR3 length is 15 residues. CDR3 residues: CASSSLAGGSYEQYF. The CDR3 DNA follows: TGTGCCAGCAGCTCACTAGCGGGGGGGTCCTACGAGCAGTACTTC.

This chain joins TRBV19 and TRBJ2-2, with D hard to call. Trimming removed 1 base from V and 0 bases from J, with 12 bases in between. The CDR3 consists of 17 residues. The germline gives CDR1 LNHDA, CDR2 SQIVND (reference sequence). The CDR3 DNA follows: TGTGCCAGTAGTATAGGACAAGAGTTCGCGAACACCGGGGAGCTGTTTTTT. Its protein is CASSIGQEFANTGELFF.

The chain employs TRBV20-1 and TRBJ1-6; no reliable D call. Germline lookup yields CDR1 DFQATT and CDR2 SNEGSKA (reference sequence). The CDR3 contains 13 residues. V gave up 3 bases and J gave up 8 bases, with 11 bases separating them. CDR3 in amino acids: CSASRTADSPLHF. The CDR3 DNA sequence: TGCAGTGCTAGTAGGACTGCGGATTCACCCCTCCACTTT.